The present TCR beta chain was sequenced within a study of human CD8 memory T cell subsets. Study-wide results and caveats: The study sequenced T cell receptor beta chains alone. Stem-like memory and precursor exhausted T cell populations exhibited comparably high diversity, in distinction to effector memory cells.

Measured by frequency, this clonotype is large. The antigen remains undetermined. The CDR3 has 15 amino acids. The germline gives CDR1 DFQATT, CDR2 SNEGSKA (reference sequence). Preparation of the TCR beta libraries relied on UMI-labeled 5' RACE. From its re-call of the 5' RACE reads, TCRdb lists each CDR3 protein once, without DNA. Here the sample table reports roughly 3,000 distinct CDR3 sequences. By negative magnetic separation, total CD8+ T cells were enriched. The V gene is TRBV20-1, the J gene TRBJ2-3; lacking DNA, the TRBD2 call made by TCRdb goes unchecked. The source of this sequence is a human donor in good health. The material sequenced was CD8+ T cells from PBMCs. The CDR3 region is CSARSSAESTDTQYF.